The entry that follows covers one TCR beta chain sequence. The antigen it recognizes is unknown. Qualities for individual bases were not recorded, and no much larger clone is one base off. The sample originates from a study of OX40 agonist ivuxolimab in advanced cancers. In terms of the full investigation: Ivuxolimab, which targeted the costimulatory receptor OX40 (CD134), was an agonistic, fully human IgG2 monoclonal antibody. Partial responses occurred in three dose-escalation patients, of whom one had hepatocellular carcinoma and two had cutaneous melanoma. Patients were allowed to have had prior anti-PD-1, anti-PD-L1 or anti-CTLA-4 therapy, and around 40% of the dose-escalation patients had previously received checkpoint inhibitors. Intravenous ivuxolimab was administered to patients every 2 weeks at six dose levels: 0.01, 0.1, 0.3, 1.5, 3 and 10 mg/kg. In the dose-escalation cohort, roughly 80% of patients were male, and the mean age was around 60 years, with a range of roughly 20 to 79. The paper covers the monotherapy dose-escalation part of the phase I ivuxolimab trial, which included N of about 51 patients. The purpose of peripheral TCRbeta sequencing was to test whether ivuxolimab changed TCR sequence diversity and led to clonal T-cell expansion. Of the approximately 54 dose-escalation patients, hepatocellular carcinoma was present in approximately 20, melanoma in roughly 15, renal cell carcinoma in 9 and head and neck cancer in 9.

General conclusions and limits of the study: In the 0.1-3.0 mg/kg groups, partial responders had among the lowest normalized peripheral clonal expansion, particularly in CD8+ T cells. After ivuxolimab, CD8+ T cells had more expanded clones than CD4+ T cells on average. Low levels of normalized T-cell clonal expansion were also seen in some patients who did not respond. At doses of 0.1 to 3.0 mg/kg, clonal expansion of both CD4+ and CD8+ T cells in blood was seen between baseline and week 6. The antigen specificity of the peripheral T cells that underwent clonal expansion was not determined.

The trial excluded patients who had a history of autoimmune disease or who were on systemic immunosuppression. Peripheral blood for TCR sequencing was collected from all dose cohorts at baseline, on cycle 4 day 1, and on cycle 7 day 1. Samples came from an open-label, multicenter, first-in-human phase I dose-escalation trial of ivuxolimab. The trial enrolled adults with locally advanced or metastatic head and neck squamous cell, hepatocellular, melanoma or renal cell carcinoma. CD4+ and CD8+ T cells were sorted separately from peripheral blood before TCR sequencing. To sequence the TCRbeta CDR3 region, genomic DNA was isolated from the sorted cells. The immunoSEQ Assay was used to sequence the TCRbeta CDR3 regions. TCRdb provides this immuneACCESS table in a form limited to in-frame rearrangements. Some clones are lacking; in checked studies, under half of them reflect an unresolved V gene, and why the rest are absent is not known. A total of approximately 63,000 clones appear in this sample, 80% to 90% of them only once. About 6.3% of the sample is held by the ten biggest clonotypes.

V gives up 3 bases and J gives up 6 bases, and the segment between their germline ends measures 11 bases. The germline V gene sets CDR1 to SGHVS and CDR2 to FNYEAQ. The CDR3, cysteine through phenylalanine, is 13 amino acids long. Solely the CDR3 DNA is kept, with 39 bases framed from the first base. The TCR comes from an adult with an advanced solid tumor such as melanoma, head and neck, liver or kidney cancer. Source: CD4+ or CD8+ T cells sorted from blood, taken in a trial of the OX40 agonist ivuxolimab. The chain is made from TRBV7-6 and TRBJ1-1; tentative D gene TRBD1, with 6 bases matching. In nucleotides, the sequence is TGTGCCAGCAGCTTGACGGGGGGCCCTGAAGCTTTCTTT. Translated, this is CASSLTGGPEAFF.